This is a list of T cell receptor beta chains from one sample in a study of immune evolution from preneoplasia to lung adenocarcinoma. Data came from immunoSEQ multiplex PCR; TCRdb stores just in-frame clones and leaves some out. The data hold around 10,000 clones, with around 79% observed a single time. Sequencing was done on a sample of FFPE minimally invasive lung adenocarcinoma tissue. All receptors derive from a donor at least 70 years old with lung adenocarcinoma. Each CDR3 is given without its conserved first and last residue.

TRBJ2-5 | TRBV7-9 | ASRQGPQETQY
TRBJ2-7 | TRBV6-5 | ASSYLASYEQY
TRBJ1-1 | TRBV19 | ASSIGQARNTEAF
TRBJ2-2 | TRBV7-8 | ASSLGGTGGVTGELF
TRBJ2-3 | TRBV7-9 | ASSLLARLAASTDTQY
TRBJ1-6 | TRBV30 | AWRGSGGISPLH
TRBJ2-7 | TRBV19 | ASSTSGSSSHEQY
TRBJ1-4 | TRBV6-1 | ASSGQGAREKLF
TRBJ1-1 | TRBV20-1 | SARINTEAF
TRBJ1-5 | TRBV6-7 | ASSYSPPGGGSNQPQH
TRBJ2-7 | TRBV5-6 | ASSSSAAGRYEQY
TRBJ2-2 | TRBV27 | ASSLYGTTNTGELF
TRBJ1-1 | TRBV15 | ATSSKGAEAF
TRBJ2-1 | TRBV7-8 | ASSHLGDTRYNEQF
TRBJ2-7 | TRBV28 | ASSFRPGLAGVGRLYEQY
TRBJ2-1 | TRBV28 | ASSLRRVMRDEQF
TRBJ2-6 | TRBV10-3 | AIRGSGANVLT
TRBJ2-5 | TRBV7-9 | ASSSDRGGETQY
TRBJ2-5 | TRBV28 | ASSLYRQGASRETQY
TRBJ1-1 | TRBV10-3 | AIMEGANTEAF
TRBJ2-3 | TRBV4-2 | ASSQGVTGGGVDTQY
TRBJ2-5 | TRBV5-1 | ASTVEGREEETQY
TRBJ2-7 | TRBV5-1 | ASSLAQGGRAYEQY
TRBJ2-4 | TRBV13 | ASSLDATGTKNIQY
TRBJ2-6 | TRBV18 | ASSPNDGSGILRGANVLT
NA | TRBV7-9 | ASSRLGQWESYEQY
TRBJ1-1 | TRBV6-6 | ASGTQRGTGNTEAF
TRBJ1-2 | TRBV11-2 | ASSLTGGDDGYT
TRBJ1-1 | TRBV2 | ASRGQPNTEAF
TRBJ2-7 | TRBV19 | ASSIPGIKNEQY
TRBJ2-7 | TRBV19 | ASKGTGKSSYEQY
TRBJ2-1 | TRBV27 | ASSLYGHYNEQF
TRBJ1-5 | TRBV6-1 | AIDRISGQPQH
TRBJ1-4 | TRBV28 | ASSKGGGREKLF